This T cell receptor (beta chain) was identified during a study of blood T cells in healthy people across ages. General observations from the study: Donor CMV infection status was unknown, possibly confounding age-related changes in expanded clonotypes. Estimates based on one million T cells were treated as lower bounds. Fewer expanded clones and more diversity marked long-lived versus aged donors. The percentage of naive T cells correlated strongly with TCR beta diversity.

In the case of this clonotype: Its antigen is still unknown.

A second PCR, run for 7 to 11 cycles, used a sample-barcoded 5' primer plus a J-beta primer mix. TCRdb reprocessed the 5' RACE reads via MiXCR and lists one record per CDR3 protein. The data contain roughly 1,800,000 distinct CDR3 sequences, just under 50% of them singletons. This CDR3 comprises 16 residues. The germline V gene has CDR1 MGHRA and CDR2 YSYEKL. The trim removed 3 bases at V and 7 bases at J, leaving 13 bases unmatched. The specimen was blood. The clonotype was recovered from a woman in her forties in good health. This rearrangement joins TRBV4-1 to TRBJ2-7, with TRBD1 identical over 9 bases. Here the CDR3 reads CASSQPGTGHRDEQYF. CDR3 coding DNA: TGCGCCAGCAGCCAGCCCGGGACAGGGCATCGTGATGAGCAGTACTTC.